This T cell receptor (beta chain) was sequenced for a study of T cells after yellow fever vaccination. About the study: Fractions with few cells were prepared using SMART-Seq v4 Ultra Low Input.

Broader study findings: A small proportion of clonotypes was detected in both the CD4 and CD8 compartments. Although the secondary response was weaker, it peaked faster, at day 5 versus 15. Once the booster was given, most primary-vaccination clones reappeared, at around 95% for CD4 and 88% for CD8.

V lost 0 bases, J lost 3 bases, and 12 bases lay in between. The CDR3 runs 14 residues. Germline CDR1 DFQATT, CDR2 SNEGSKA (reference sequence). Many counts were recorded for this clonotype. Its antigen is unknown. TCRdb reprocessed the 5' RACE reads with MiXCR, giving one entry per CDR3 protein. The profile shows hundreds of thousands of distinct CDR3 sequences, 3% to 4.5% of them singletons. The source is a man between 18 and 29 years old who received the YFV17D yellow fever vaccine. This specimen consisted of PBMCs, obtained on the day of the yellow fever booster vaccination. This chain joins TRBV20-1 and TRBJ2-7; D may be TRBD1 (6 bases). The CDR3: CSARDSQGHYEQYF. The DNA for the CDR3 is TGCAGTGCTAGAGATTCCCAGGGGCACTACGAGCAGTACTTC.